One and the same sample provided the 21 T cell receptor beta chains below, sequenced in a study of CD8+ T cells in alopecia areata. After isolation, RNA underwent reverse transcription to generate cDNA as the sequencing template. The method was immunoSEQ multiplex PCR; TCRdb's version includes in-frame clones alone and lacks a portion of them. The repertoire consists of hundreds of thousands of clones, with approximately 61% occurring once and the leading ten covering more than 0.95%. Sample: CD4+ T cells sorted from blood, taken at week 0. The receptors derive from a human donor with alopecia areata.

This chain joins TRBV5-1 and TRBJ2-3, with 10 bases that match TRBD1. This CDR3 comprises 16 residues. CDR1 and CDR2 from the germline V gene are SGHRS and YFSETQ. The V gene end was trimmed by 0 bases and the J gene end by 4 bases; junction bases not matched to a gene: 5. The CDR3 bases are TGCGCCAGCAGCTTGGTGGGGACAGGGGTGGCAGATACGCAGTATTTT. Translation gives CASSLVGTGVADTQYF.

This clone showed up just once. The J gene is TRBJ1-5, the V gene TRBV6-1; D gene unclear. V lost 2 bases and J lost 0, with 11 bases in between. CDR3 length: 16 residues. The germline V gene has CDR1 MNHNS and CDR2 SASEGT. CDR3 residues: CASSEPPENSNQPQHF. The CDR3 DNA follows: TGTGCCAGCAGTGAACCCCCCGAGAATAGCAATCAGCCCCAGCATTTT.

The chain couples TRBV30 to TRBJ2-7; 8 nucleotides align to TRBD1. The CDR3 sequence is 13 residues long. Germline V lookup: CDR1 GTSNPN, CDR2 SVGIG (reference sequence). Trimming at V came to 3 bases and at J to 6 bases, leaving 7 bases not matched to a gene. The CDR3 here is CAWRADRVAEQYF. The CDR3 DNA follows: TGTGCCTGGAGGGCGGACAGGGTGGCCGAGCAGTACTTC.

This clone has just a few counts. V is TRBV7-2 and J is TRBJ1-1; a weak D match, TRBD1 (5 bases). The V gene lost 1 base and the J gene lost 9 bases, with 15 bases spanning the gap. The CDR3 totals 14 residues. Per germline, CDR1 SGHTA and CDR2 FQGNSA. The CDR3 reads CASSLDRDVRQAFF. The CDR3 DNA sequence: TGTGCCAGCAGCTTAGATCGGGACGTTAGACAAGCTTTCTTT.

The V call is TRBV6-4, the J call TRBJ1-6, with D possibly matching TRBD1 (6 bases). Germline CDR1 and CDR2: MRHNA and SNTAGT. This CDR3 spans 13 amino acids. The ends were cut back, 6 bases at V and 7 bases at J, with 10 bases in the middle. In nucleotides, the CDR3 is TGTGCCAGCAGACAGGGAGGGAATTCACCCCTCCACTTT. Its protein is CASRQGGNSPLHF.

This chain connects TRBV29-1 to TRBJ1-1, with TRBD1 identical over 9 bases. The ends lost 1 base at V and 4 bases at J; junction bases unmatched: 4. The length of the CDR3 is 14 residues. The germline CDR1 and CDR2 sequences are SQVTM and ANQGSEA. CDR3 bases: TGCAGCGTTGAAGCGGGGGGACAGGGCACTGAAGCTTTCTTT. Translated: CSVEAGGQGTEAFF.

The gene calls are TRBV7-2 and TRBJ1-5; 9 bases match TRBD1. Germline loops: CDR1 SGHTA, CDR2 FQGNSA. The junction had 7 bases not matched to a gene; V was cut back by 6 bases and J by 7 bases. The CDR3 length is 14 residues. CDR3 amino acids: CASRLTGGSQPQHF. The DNA of the CDR3 is TGTGCCAGCAGGCTGACAGGGGGTTCACAGCCCCAGCATTTT.

J is TRBJ2-5 and V is TRBV5-4; D ambiguous. This CDR3 region has 15 residues. The V gene's germline CDR1 is SGHNT and CDR2 YYREEE (reference sequence). V lost 4 bases, J lost 5 bases, and 18 bases lay in between. The CDR3 DNA reads TGTGCCAGCAGCCTCGGCGGAGTCCCGGCGGAGACCCAGTACTTC. It specifies CASSLGGVPAETQYF.

This clone was counted only a few times. V and J are TRBV30 and TRBJ1-5, with D unresolved. The V gene lost 0 bases and the J gene lost 5 bases, with 11 bases spanning the gap. CDR1 is GTSNPN, CDR2 SVGIG, per germline (reference sequence). There are 14 residues in the CDR3. The CDR3 protein is CAWSVVQSDQPQHF. The CDR3 DNA follows: TGTGCCTGGAGTGTTGTACAGTCAGATCAGCCCCAGCATTTT.

In this sample, this clone turned up a few times. The chain links TRBV7-2 to TRBJ2-1; weak D call: TRBD1 (7 bases). This CDR3 has 14 residues. V shed 8 bases and J shed 4 bases, with 15 bases lying between them. Germline assignment: CDR1 SGHTA and CDR2 FQGNSA. CDR3 amino acids: CASEWAGGYNEQFF. The DNA of the CDR3 is TGTGCCAGCGAATGGGCAGGGGGGTACAATGAGCAGTTCTTC.

This chain links TRBV7-2 with TRBJ2-4; no clear D gene. Between the trimmed V and J ends, which lost 1 base and 9 bases, there was a span of 4 bases. Germline loops: CDR1 SGHTA, CDR2 FQGNSA. The CDR3 spans 11 residues. The CDR3 region is CASSLGVIQYF. CDR3 nucleotides: TGTGCCAGCAGCTTAGGGGTCATTCAGTACTTC. The full variable domain, with the rest looked up from reference TRBV7-2 and TRBJ2-4, is GAGVSQSPSNKVTEKGKDVELRCDPISGHTALYWYRQSLGQGLEFLIYFQGNSAPDKSGLPSDRFSAERTGGSVSTLTIQRTQQEDSAVYLCASSLGVIQYFGAGTRLSVL.

This chain links TRBV7-2 with TRBJ2-1; 10 bases are shared with TRBD2. CDR3 length equals 14 residues. V was pared by 6 bases and J by 5 bases, with 4 bases of the junction left unmatched. CDR1 SGHTA and CDR2 FQGNSA come from the germline V gene. The CDR3 DNA reads as TGTGCCAGCAGGGGGGGACTAGCGAACAATGAGCAGTTCTTC. Translating it yields CASRGGLANNEQFF. Full variable domain (rest looked up from reference TRBV7-2 and TRBJ2-1): GAGVSQSPSNKVTEKGKDVELRCDPISGHTALYWYRQSLGQGLEFLIYFQGNSAPDKSGLPSDRFSAERTGGSVSTLTIQRTQQEDSAVYLCASRGGLANNEQFFGPGTRLTVL.

The chain links TRBV6-6 to TRBJ1-4; D is perhaps TRBD1 (5 bases). This CDR3 spans 13 amino acids. V lost 10 bases to trimming and J lost 7 bases, with 16 bases between them. Germline CDR1 is MNHNY and CDR2 is SVGAGI (reference sequence). The CDR3 region has the DNA TGTGCCACCAGGTCAGGGTGGGGTGAAAAACTGTTTTTT. Amino acids: CATRSGWGEKLFF.

The chain recombines TRBV6-5 with TRBJ2-5; possible D gene TRBD1, 6 bases. Trimming shortened V by 0 bases and J by 6 bases, and 14 bases separated the two germline ends. Per germline, CDR1 MNHEY and CDR2 SVGAGI. This CDR3 region has 15 residues. As DNA, the CDR3 is TGTGCCAGCAGTTACTCGAGGACAGCTGTCCAGACCCAGTACTTC. It translates to CASSYSRTAVQTQYF.

The chain combines TRBV30 with TRBJ1-2; 9 nucleotides line up with TRBD1. CDR3 length equals 14 residues. Germline lookup yields CDR1 GTSNPN and CDR2 SVGIG (reference sequence). V gave up 3 bases and J gave up 8 bases; unmatched junction bases: 10. This CDR3 is CAWSSQQGARGYTF. As DNA, the CDR3 is TGTGCCTGGAGCAGCCAACAGGGGGCGCGGGGCTACACCTTC.

This clone was picked up one time. Germline is not matched at one junction end, which may reflect a read error. The genes are TRBV30 and TRBJ2-5; D might be TRBD1 or TRBD2, each matching 6 bases. The germline CDR1 and CDR2 sequences are GTSNPN and SVGIG (reference sequence). This CDR3 spans 14 amino acids. CDR3 bases: TGTGCCTGGGCCACAGGGCTGCGGGAAGAGGCCCAGTACTTC. Protein sequence: CAWATGLREEAQYF.

The chain uses TRBV4-3 and TRBJ2-1, with 7 bases that match TRBD1. The V gene end was trimmed by 4 bases and the J gene end by 1 base; junction bases not matched to a gene: 10. The germline gives CDR1 LGHNA, CDR2 YSLEER. The CDR3 loop spans 17 amino acids. Here the CDR3 reads CASSRLRQGSSYNEQFF. The CDR3 region has the DNA TGCGCCAGCAGCCGATTACGACAGGGTTCTTCCTACAATGAGCAGTTCTTC.

This clone was seen more than once but under ten times. The rearrangement joins TRBV11-2 to TRBJ2-5, with a tentative D call TRBD2 (6 bases). This CDR3 spans 16 amino acids. V lost 4 bases, J lost 1 base, and 16 bases lay in between. Germline V gene lookup returns CDR1 SGHAT and CDR2 FQNNGV. The CDR3 sequence: CASSYRDWLAQETQYF. CDR3 DNA: TGTGCCAGCAGCTACCGGGACTGGCTGGCCCAAGAGACCCAGTACTTC. Full variable domain (remainder filled in from reference TRBV11-2 and TRBJ2-5): EAGVAQSPRYKIIEKRQSVAFWCNPISGHATLYWYQQILGQGPKLLIQFQNNGVVDDSQLPKDRFSAERLKGVDSTLKIQPAKLEDSAVYLCASSYRDWLAQETQYFGPGTRLLVL.

CDR3 residues: CASSSYGERGETQYF. CDR3 nucleotides: TGTGCCAGCAGCTCGTACGGGGAGCGGGGTGAGACCCAGTACTTC. V gene TRBV7-3 combines with J gene TRBJ2-5, with 7 bases matching TRBD2. CDR1 and CDR2 from the germline V gene are SGHTA and FQGTGA. J gave up 5 bases and V 4 bases, and 10 bases lay outside the gene matches. This CDR3 has 15 amino acids.

The chain combines TRBV5-1 with TRBJ1-2; D is undetermined. This CDR3 has 13 residues. Germline values: CDR1 SGHRS, CDR2 YFSETQ. V gave up 0 bases and J gave up 4 bases, with 7 bases separating them. The CDR3 region is CASSLERAYGYTF. The DNA of the CDR3 is TGCGCCAGCAGCTTGGAAAGGGCCTATGGCTACACCTTC. The full variable domain, with the rest looked up from reference TRBV5-1 and TRBJ1-2, is KAGVTQTPRYLIKTRGQQVTLSCSPISGHRSVSWYQQTPGQGLQFLFEYFSETQRNKGNFPGRFSGRQFSNSRSEMNVSTLELGDSALYLCASSLERAYGYTFGSGTRLTVV.

The CDR3 loop is CAISEGEDGGYTF. The CDR3 DNA sequence: TGTGCCATCAGTGAGGGGGAAGACGGTGGCTACACCTTC. V is TRBV10-3 and J is TRBJ1-2; unclear D gene. V was trimmed by 2 bases and J by 7 bases, leaving 11 bases between them. The germline V gene encodes CDR1 ENHRY and CDR2 SYGVKD. The CDR3 has 13 residues.